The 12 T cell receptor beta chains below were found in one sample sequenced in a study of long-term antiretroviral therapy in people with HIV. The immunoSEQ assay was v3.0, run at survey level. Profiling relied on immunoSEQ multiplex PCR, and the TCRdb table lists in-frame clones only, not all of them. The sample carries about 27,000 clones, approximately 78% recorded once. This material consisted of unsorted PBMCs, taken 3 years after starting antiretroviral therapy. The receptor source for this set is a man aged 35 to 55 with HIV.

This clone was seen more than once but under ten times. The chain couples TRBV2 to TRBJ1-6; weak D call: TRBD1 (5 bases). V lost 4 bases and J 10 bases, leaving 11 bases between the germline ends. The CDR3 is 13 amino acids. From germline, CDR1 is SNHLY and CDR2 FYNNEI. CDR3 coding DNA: TGTGCCAGCAGTGCCGTGGGGGAGTCACCCCTCCACTTT. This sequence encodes CASSAVGESPLHF.

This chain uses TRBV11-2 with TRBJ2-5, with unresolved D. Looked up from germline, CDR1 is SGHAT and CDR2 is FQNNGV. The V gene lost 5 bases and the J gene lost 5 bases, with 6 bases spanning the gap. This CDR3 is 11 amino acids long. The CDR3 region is CASSQGETQYF. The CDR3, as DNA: TGTGCCAGCAGCCAAGGGGAGACCCAGTACTTC.

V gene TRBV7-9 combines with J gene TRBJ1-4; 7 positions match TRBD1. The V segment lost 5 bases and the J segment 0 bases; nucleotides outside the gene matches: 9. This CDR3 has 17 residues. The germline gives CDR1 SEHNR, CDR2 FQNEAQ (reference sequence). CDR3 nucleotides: TGTGCCAGCAGCCCATGGACAGGATCTGCAACTAATGAAAAACTGTTTTTT. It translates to CASSPWTGSATNEKLFF. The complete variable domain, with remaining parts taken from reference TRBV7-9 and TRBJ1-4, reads DTGVSQNPRHKITKRGQNVTFRCDPISEHNRLYWYRQTLGQGPEFLTYFQNEAQLEKSRLLSDRFSAERPKGSFSTLEIQRTEQGDSAMYLCASSPWTGSATNEKLFFGSGTQLSVL.

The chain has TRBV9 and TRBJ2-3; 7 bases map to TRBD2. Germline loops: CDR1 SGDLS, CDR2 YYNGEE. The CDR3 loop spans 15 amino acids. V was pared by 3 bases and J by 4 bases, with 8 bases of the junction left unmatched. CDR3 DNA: TGTGCCAGCAGCGCCCGGGCTAGCGGTCCAGATACGCAGTATTTT. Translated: CASSARASGPDTQYF.

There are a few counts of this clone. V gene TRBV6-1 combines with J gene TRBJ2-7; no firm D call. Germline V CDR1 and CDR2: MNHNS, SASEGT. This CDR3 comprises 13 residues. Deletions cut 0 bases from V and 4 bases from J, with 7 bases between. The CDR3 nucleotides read TGTGCCAGCAGTGAAGCTATACTATACGAGCAGTACTTC. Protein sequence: CASSEAILYEQYF.

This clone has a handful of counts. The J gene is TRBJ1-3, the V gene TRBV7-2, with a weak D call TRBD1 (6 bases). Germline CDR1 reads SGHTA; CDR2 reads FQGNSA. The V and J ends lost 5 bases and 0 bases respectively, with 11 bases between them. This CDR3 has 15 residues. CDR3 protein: CASSPGGASGNTIYF. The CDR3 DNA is TGTGCCAGCAGCCCCGGGGGGGCCTCTGGAAACACCATATATTTT.

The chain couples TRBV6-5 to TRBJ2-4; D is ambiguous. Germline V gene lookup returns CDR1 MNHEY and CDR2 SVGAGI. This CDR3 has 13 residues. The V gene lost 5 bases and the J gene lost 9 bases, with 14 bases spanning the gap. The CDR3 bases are TGTGCCAGCAGTCCTCTTGGATTCTCCATTCAGTACTTC. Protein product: CASSPLGFSIQYF.

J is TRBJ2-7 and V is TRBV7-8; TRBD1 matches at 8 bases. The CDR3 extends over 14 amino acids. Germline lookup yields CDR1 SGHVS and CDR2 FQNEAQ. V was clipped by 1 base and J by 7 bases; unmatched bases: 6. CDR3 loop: CASSLGQGAGEQYF. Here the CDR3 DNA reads TGTGCCAGCAGCTTAGGCCAGGGGGCCGGGGAGCAGTACTTC.

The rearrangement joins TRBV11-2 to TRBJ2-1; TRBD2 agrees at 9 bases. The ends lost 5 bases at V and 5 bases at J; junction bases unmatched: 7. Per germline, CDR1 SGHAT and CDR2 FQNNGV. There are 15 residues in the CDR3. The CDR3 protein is CASSPRLAENNEQFF. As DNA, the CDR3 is TGTGCCAGCAGCCCCCGACTAGCGGAGAACAATGAGCAGTTCTTC.

CDR3 in amino acids: CASSTDPRHEQFF. The CDR3 DNA follows: TGTGCCAGCAGCACAGACCCCCGGCATGAGCAGTTCTTC. The V and J genes are TRBV7-9 and TRBJ2-1; D gene ambiguous. Between the trimmed V and J ends, which lost 5 bases and 8 bases, there was a span of 13 bases. CDR3 length equals 13 residues. Per germline, CDR1 SEHNR and CDR2 FQNEAQ (reference sequence).

CDR3 region: CSVYVDTQYF. The CDR3 DNA follows: TGCAGCGTTTATGTAGATACGCAGTATTTT. V usage is TRBV29-1 and J usage is TRBJ2-3; D remains ambiguous. The CDR3 runs to 10 residues. CDR1 is SQVTM and CDR2 is ANQGSEA in the germline V gene. V was cut by 5 bases and J by 5 bases, with 5 bases left in between.

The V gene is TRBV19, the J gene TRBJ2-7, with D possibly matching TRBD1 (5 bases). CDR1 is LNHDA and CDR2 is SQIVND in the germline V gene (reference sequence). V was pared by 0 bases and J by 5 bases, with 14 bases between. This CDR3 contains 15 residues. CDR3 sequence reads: CASSIEGAAPHEQYF. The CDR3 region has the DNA TGTGCCAGTAGTATAGAAGGGGCCGCGCCACACGAGCAGTACTTC.